Here is one T cell receptor (beta chain) with its context. The entry originates in a study of blood T cell repertoires in COVID-19. Study summary: Spain, Italy and the United States supplied samples that represented acute and convalescent COVID-19.

Original processing methods: Estimated nucleated cell counts came from reference gene primer amplification. This table comes from immunoSEQ multiplex PCR, and its TCRdb copy is limited to in-frame clones, with some not included. V and J calls and clone size are those listed in that table; D and trimming were worked out from the DNA. The table has about 250,000 clones, about 85% seen once. CDR1 and CDR2 from the germline V gene are SQVTM and ANQGSEA. Trimming removed 7 bases at V and 7 bases at J, with 25 bases between. The CDR3 runs to 16 residues. The chain links TRBV29-1 to TRBJ1-4; D perhaps matches TRBD1 (6 bases). Material for sequencing was peripheral blood. This clonotype was sampled from a young man with active or convalescent COVID-19. The chain's CDR3 is CSAASRDMSVGEKLFF. Here the CDR3 DNA reads TGCAGCGCCGCGTCCCGGGACATGAGCGTGGGTGAAAAACTGTTTTTT.